These 26 T cell receptor beta chains came from one sample sequenced in a study of blood T cell repertoires in COVID-19 (TCRdb year 2020). Library prep was done by the immunoSEQ multiplex PCR assay. The table was pulled from immuneACCESS by TCRdb, which kept in-frame rearrangements only. Such tables lose some clones; where checked, under half of the loss comes from unresolved V genes, and the rest has no known cause. The sample includes about 68,000 clones, with roughly 84% observed a single time. The top ten clones comprise approximately 3.7% of the sample. The specimen was peripheral blood. All receptors come from a man aged 45-65 years with acute or convalescent COVID-19.

This chain connects TRBV12-3 or TRBV12-4 to TRBJ1-5; TRBD1 matches 11 bases. CDR3 length: 13 residues. V lost 5 bases, J lost 10 bases, and 4 bases stayed unmatched. The CDR3 region has the DNA TGTGCCAGCAGTCCCGGGACAGGGGGACCCCAGCATTTT. Its translation is CASSPGTGGPQHF.

The V call is TRBV28, the J call TRBJ1-1; a weak D match, TRBD1 (5 bases). Trimming took 3 bases from V and 4 from J, leaving 12 bases between them. Germline V gene lookup returns CDR1 MDHEN and CDR2 SYDVKM. The CDR3 runs to 14 residues. The chain's CDR3 is CASSFAGRSTEAFF. The CDR3 nucleotides are TGTGCCAGCAGTTTCGCAGGGAGGAGCACTGAAGCTTTCTTT.

The CDR3 loop reads CASTRGYSNQPQHF. The CDR3 coding sequence is TGTGCCAGCACGCGGGGTTATAGCAATCAGCCCCAGCATTTT. The chain carries TRBV6-6 and TRBJ1-5; D remains ambiguous. The CDR3 has 14 residues. Per germline, CDR1 MNHNY and CDR2 SVGAGI (reference sequence). Deletions cut 7 bases from V and 0 bases from J, with 10 bases between.

The chain uses TRBV27 and TRBJ2-2; 7 positions match TRBD2. This CDR3 is built from 13 residues. Per the germline V gene, CDR1 is MNHEY and CDR2 is SMNVEV (reference sequence). Losses at the gene ends were 11 bases for V and 0 bases for J; bases not matched to a gene: 3. The CDR3 loop reads CAVGGANTGELFF. DNA of the CDR3: TGTGCCGTGGGGGGGGCGAACACCGGGGAGCTGTTTTTT.

The CDR3 loop is CASSFTGSYNEQFF. The CDR3 coding sequence is TGCGCCAGCAGCTTCACAGGGTCCTACAATGAGCAGTTCTTC. The V call is TRBV5-1, the J call TRBJ2-1; D perhaps matches TRBD1 (6 bases). Germline loops: CDR1 SGHRS, CDR2 YFSETQ. V was trimmed by 2 bases and J by 1 base, leaving 7 bases between them. There are 14 residues in the CDR3. Combining the CDR3 with reference TRBV5-1 and TRBJ2-1 gives the whole variable domain KAGVTQTPRYLIKTRGQQVTLSCSPISGHRSVSWYQQTPGQGLQFLFEYFSETQRNKGNFPGRFSGRQFSNSRSEMNVSTLELGDSALYLCASSFTGSYNEQFFGPGTRLTVL.

This clone came up a few times. This chain links TRBV5-5 with TRBJ1-1, with TRBD1 matching over 8 bases. The CDR3 runs to 14 residues. The junction had 3 bases not matched to a gene; V was cut back by 4 bases and J by 1 base. CDR1 and CDR2 (germline): SGHKS, YYEKEE (reference sequence). The CDR3 coding sequence is TGTGCCAGCAGCCTACAGGGGGGGAACACTGAAGCTTTCTTT. Translation gives CASSLQGGNTEAFF.

The chain employs TRBV7-2 and TRBJ2-1, with D perhaps TRBD1 (5 bases). Trimming took off 1 base at V and 4 bases at J, with 17 bases between the two ends. CDR1 is SGHTA and CDR2 is FQGNSA in the germline V gene. This CDR3 contains 17 residues. The CDR3 nucleotides are TGTGCCAGCAGCTTAGGGCAGGGTCCTCCTCCTTACAATGAGCAGTTCTTC. It codes for CASSLGQGPPPYNEQFF. The variable domain in full, with the rest retrieved from reference TRBV7-2 and TRBJ2-1, is GAGVSQSPSNKVTEKGKDVELRCDPISGHTALYWYRQSLGQGLEFLIYFQGNSAPDKSGLPSDRFSAERTGGSVSTLTIQRTQQEDSAVYLCASSLGQGPPPYNEQFFGPGTRLTVL.

The V gene is TRBV5-6, the J gene TRBJ2-7; D perhaps matches TRBD2 (6 bases). The V gene's germline CDR1 is SGHDT and CDR2 YYEEEE. The ends were cut back, 4 bases at V and 2 bases at J, with 13 bases in the middle. This CDR3 is 14 amino acids long. In nucleotides, the CDR3 is TGTGCCAGCAGCCCCTACTCGGGGGCCTACGAGCAGTACTTC. Residues: CASSPYSGAYEQYF.

Only a few counts were recorded for this clone. The chain joins TRBV19 to TRBJ1-4, with D possibly TRBD1 on 6 matching bases. CDR1 and CDR2 (germline): LNHDA, SQIVND (reference sequence). There are 16 residues in the CDR3. The germline V and J ends were trimmed by 2 bases and 10 bases, with 20 bases remaining between them. CDR3 sequence: CASSIQGGRSFGKLFF. The DNA for the CDR3 is TGTGCCAGTAGTATACAAGGGGGACGGTCTTTTGGAAAACTGTTTTTT.

This chain links TRBV28 with TRBJ2-7; no clear D gene. V was trimmed by 5 bases and J by 6 bases, leaving 11 bases between them. Germline V gene lookup returns CDR1 MDHEN and CDR2 SYDVKM. CDR3 size: 12 residues. CDR3 loop: CASSTHPTEQYF. The DNA of the CDR3 is TGTGCCAGCAGTACGCATCCTACCGAGCAGTACTTC.

This rearrangement joins TRBV13 to TRBJ1-6; 7 bases are shared with TRBD1. Looked up from germline, CDR1 is PRHDT and CDR2 is FYEKMQ (reference sequence). V lost 4 bases, J lost 3 bases, and 3 bases stayed unmatched. The CDR3 sequence is 15 residues long. The CDR3 nucleotides read TGTGCCAGCAGCTGGAGACAGGGCTATAATTCACCCCTCCACTTT. Residues: CASSWRQGYNSPLHF.

The CDR3 loop is CASSLEAASYEQYF. In DNA, the CDR3 is TGTGCCAGCAGCTTAGAGGCGGCCTCCTACGAGCAGTACTTC. V usage is TRBV7-9 and J usage is TRBJ2-7; D call uncertain. The germline V gene has CDR1 SEHNR and CDR2 FQNEAQ (reference sequence). Trimming pared 1 base from V and 0 bases from J, leaving 7 bases between. The CDR3 totals 14 residues.

The rearrangement joins TRBV19 to TRBJ1-2, with TRBD1 matching over 8 bases. The J segment lost 8 bases and the V segment lost 10 bases, leaving 15 bases of the junction unmatched. The CDR3 runs to 14 residues. Germline values: CDR1 LNHDA, CDR2 SQIVND (reference sequence). The CDR3 spells CATVGTGARRGYTF. The CDR3 nucleotides read TGTGCCACGGTAGGGACAGGCGCCCGGCGAGGCTACACCTTC.

The chain carries TRBV5-6 and TRBJ1-6; weak D call: TRBD1 (6 bases). The germline V gene encodes CDR1 SGHDT and CDR2 YYEEEE. Trimming shortened V by 0 bases and J by 12 bases, and 13 bases separated the two germline ends. This CDR3 is built from 14 residues. The CDR3 is CASSLVGTKGPLHF. The CDR3 nucleotides read TGTGCCAGCAGCTTGGTAGGGACAAAAGGACCCCTCCACTTT.

V gene TRBV29-1 combines with J gene TRBJ2-2; 13 nucleotides agree with TRBD2. The CDR3 length is 16 residues. Germline assignment: CDR1 SQVTM and CDR2 ANQGSEA. Germline trimming cut 8 bases from V and 0 bases from J; bases unmatched to any gene: 6. The DNA for the CDR3 is TGCAGCTTTTTACTAGCGGGAGGGCCGAACACCGGGGAGCTGTTTTTT. Translating gives CSFLLAGGPNTGELFF.

The gene calls are TRBV7-3 and TRBJ2-1; the D gene is possibly TRBD2 (7 bases). V was pared by 4 bases and J by 9 bases, with 10 bases between. Germline V gene sequence: CDR1 SGHTA, CDR2 FQGTGA. The CDR3 extends over 12 amino acids. The CDR3 loop is CASSSRGGEQFF. DNA of the CDR3: TGTGCCAGCAGCTCGAGGGGGGGTGAGCAGTTCTTC.

This chain uses TRBV6-1 with TRBJ1-4, with a tentative D call TRBD1 (5 bases). V was shortened by 1 base and J by 13 bases, with 10 bases between the two germline ends. CDR3 length: 12 amino acids. Germline CDR1 reads MNHNS; CDR2 reads SASEGT. CDR3 coding DNA: TGTGCCAGCAGTGAAGGGGGCTGGGGACTGTTTTTT. It encodes CASSEGGWGLFF.

This clone was recorded once. The V gene is TRBV2, the J gene TRBJ2-3; no clear D gene. The CDR3 extends over 14 amino acids. The germline V gene has CDR1 SNHLY and CDR2 FYNNEI. Trimming stripped 7 bases from V and 0 bases from J, with 11 bases between. Here the CDR3 DNA reads TGTGCCAGCACGCGGTTTCCTAGCACAGATACGCAGTATTTT. This sequence encodes CASTRFPSTDTQYF.

This chain links TRBV7-8 with TRBJ2-1, with D unclear. The germline V gene encodes CDR1 SGHVS and CDR2 FQNEAQ. CDR3 length: 15 residues. The V end was cut by 1 base, the J end by 5 bases, with 12 bases between. CDR3: CASSLVLLNHNEQFF. CDR3 in DNA: TGTGCCAGCAGCTTAGTCCTACTGAACCACAATGAGCAGTTCTTC.

The chain has TRBV7-8 and TRBJ2-7, with TRBD1 identical over 12 bases. The CDR3 runs to 16 residues. The junction had 7 bases not matched to a gene; V was cut back by 3 bases and J by 4 bases. Germline V CDR1 and CDR2: SGHVS, FQNEAQ. In DNA form, the CDR3 reads TGTGCCAGCAGCTTCATTAAGGGACAGGGGGCTTACGAGCAGTACTTC. It specifies CASSFIKGQGAYEQYF.

The rearrangement joins TRBV21-1 to TRBJ2-5; TRBD1 is the table's D call, not checked against the DNA. TRBV21-1 is shown as a pseudogene. The CDR3 runs to 12 residues. The CDR3 region is CASGTGQETQYF. DNA for the CDR3: TGTGCCAGCGGGACAGGCCAAGAGACCCAGTACTTC.

The chain links TRBV19 to TRBJ2-5; a possible D gene is TRBD2 (6 bases). The length of the CDR3 is 16 residues. V was pared by 5 bases and J by 0 bases, with 16 bases between. CDR1 and CDR2 (germline): LNHDA, SQIVND (reference sequence). The CDR3 region has the DNA TGTGCCAGTAGTCTCCCGGGACGGGAGTACCAAGAGACCCAGTACTTC. This encodes CASSLPGREYQETQYF.

V and J are TRBV9 and TRBJ2-1; 9 nucleotides align to TRBD2. This CDR3 has 15 residues. CDR1 is SGDLS, CDR2 YYNGEE, per germline. V lost 3 bases to trimming and J lost 3 bases; unmatched junction nucleotides: 4. CDR3: CASSGGLANYNEQFF. CDR3 sequence (DNA): TGTGCCAGCAGCGGGGGACTAGCAAACTACAATGAGCAGTTCTTC.

This chain connects TRBV6-5 to TRBJ1-5, with 7 bases lining up with TRBD1. Trimming took 9 bases from V and 0 from J; bases not matched to a gene: 8. The CDR3 length is 15 residues. Germline-derived CDR1 and CDR2 are MNHEY and SVGAGI. CDR3 sequence reads: CASRNRGYSNQPQHF. CDR3 sequence (DNA): TGTGCCAGTCGAAACAGGGGATATAGCAATCAGCCCCAGCATTTT.

The chain recombines TRBV29-1 with TRBJ2-1; D possibly corresponds to TRBD2 (6 bases). CDR3 length equals 16 residues. Germline CDR1 and CDR2: SQVTM and ANQGSEA. V lost 8 bases and J 2 bases, leaving 22 bases between the germline ends. DNA for the CDR3: TGCAGCTCTGAAGAGGACGGAGGGTATACCTACAATGAGCAGTTCTTC. Its protein is CSSEEDGGYTYNEQFF.

The chain is built from TRBV5-1 and TRBJ2-7; D might be TRBD2 (5 bases). The CDR3 runs to 15 residues. CDR1 is SGHRS and CDR2 is YFSETQ in the germline V gene. With 1 base removed from V and 0 bases from J, the gap between germline ends came to 11 bases. CDR3 DNA sequence: TGCGCCAGCAGCTTGCTTGCCGGGAACTCCTACGAGCAGTACTTC. Protein sequence: CASSLLAGNSYEQYF. Using reference TRBV5-1 and TRBJ2-7 for the parts outside the CDR3, the full variable domain is KAGVTQTPRYLIKTRGQQVTLSCSPISGHRSVSWYQQTPGQGLQFLFEYFSETQRNKGNFPGRFSGRQFSNSRSEMNVSTLELGDSALYLCASSLLAGNSYEQYFGPGTRLTVT.